The entry below describes one T cell receptor (beta chain). The antigen is unknown. This record belongs to a study of long-term antiretroviral therapy in people with HIV. Sequencing used immunoSEQ v3.0 at survey level. Sequencing had a target that covered roughly 40,000-50,000 T-cell genomes per sample. Libraries were prepared by immunoSEQ multiplex PCR; TCRdb keeps only in-frame clonotypes and omits some of them. The table shows 30,000 to 35,000 clones, with approximately 72% occurring only once. Study-level findings and limits: Unavailable data included ART adherence, viral resistance and therapy changes (switches in treatment). Sampling of blood ran from the mid-2000s to the late 2010s, and older ART regimens were possibly in use. Transplant donor controls retained higher diversity, though diversity increased after ART.

CDR1 is SGHAT, CDR2 FQNNGV, per germline. This CDR3 has 17 amino acids. Trimming took 3 bases from V and 0 from J; bases not matched to a gene: 2. The chain is built from TRBV11-2 and TRBJ2-5; 15 bases map to TRBD2. Specimen: unsorted PBMCs, collected 3 years after starting antiretroviral therapy. The receptor was derived from a man aged 45-65 years with HIV. CDR3 in amino acids: CASSFGLAGGYQETQYF. The CDR3 region has the DNA TGTGCCAGCAGCTTCGGACTAGCGGGGGGGTACCAAGAGACCCAGTACTTC.